This paragraph reports one T cell receptor (beta chain). Its target is unknown. The data were taken from a study of blood T cells in healthy people across ages. Study-wide findings and caveats: Correlation between TCR beta diversity and naive T cell percentage was strong.

The authors ran a second PCR of roughly 6 to 12 cycles using a sample-barcoded 5' primer and a J-beta primer mix. Every cDNA molecule carried a tag from a template-switch adaptor bearing 12 random nucleotides. MiXCR, run by TCRdb on the 5' RACE reads, gives a single entry per CDR3 protein. There are 850,000 to 1,100,000 distinct CDR3 sequences in the sample; roughly two fifths occur only once, and roughly 13% lies in the top ten. Germline CDR1 reads MDHEN; CDR2 reads SYDVKM. This CDR3 is 14 amino acids long. V shed 5 bases and J shed 4 bases, with 12 bases lying between them. The rearrangement uses TRBV28 and TRBJ2-1; D is undetermined. The sample comprised blood. This TCR was sampled from a man aged 18 to 29 in good health. In nucleotides, the CDR3 is TGTGCCAGCAGTCGGCCCACTAAGTACAATGAGCAGTTCTTC. Translation gives CASSRPTKYNEQFF. Full variable domain (rest looked up from reference TRBV28 and TRBJ2-1): DVKVTQSSRYLVKRTGEKVFLECVQDMDHENMFWYRQDPGLGLRLIYFSYDVKMKEKGDIPEGYSVSREKKERFSLILESASTNQTSMYLCASSRPTKYNEQFFGPGTRLTVL.